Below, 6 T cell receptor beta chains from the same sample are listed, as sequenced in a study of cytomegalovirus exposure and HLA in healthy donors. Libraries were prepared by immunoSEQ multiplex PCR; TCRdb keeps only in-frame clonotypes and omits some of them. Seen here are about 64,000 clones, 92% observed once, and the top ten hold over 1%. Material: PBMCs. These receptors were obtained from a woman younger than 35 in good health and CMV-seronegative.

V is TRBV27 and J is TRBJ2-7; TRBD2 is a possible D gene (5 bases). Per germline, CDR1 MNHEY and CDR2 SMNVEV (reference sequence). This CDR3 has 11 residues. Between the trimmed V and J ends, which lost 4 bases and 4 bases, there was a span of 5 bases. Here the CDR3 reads CASSSGYEQYF. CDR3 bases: TGTGCCAGCAGTTCGGGGTACGAGCAGTACTTC.

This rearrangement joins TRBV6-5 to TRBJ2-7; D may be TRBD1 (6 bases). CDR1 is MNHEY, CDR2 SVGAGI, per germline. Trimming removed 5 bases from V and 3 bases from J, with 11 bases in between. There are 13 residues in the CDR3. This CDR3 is CASSNKQGYEQYF. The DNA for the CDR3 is TGTGCCAGCAGTAACAAACAGGGCTACGAGCAGTACTTC.

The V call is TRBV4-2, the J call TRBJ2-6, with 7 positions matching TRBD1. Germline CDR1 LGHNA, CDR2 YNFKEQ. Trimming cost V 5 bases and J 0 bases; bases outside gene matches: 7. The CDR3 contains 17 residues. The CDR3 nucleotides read TGTGCCAGCAGCACCGGGACAGAAAGCTCTGGGGCCAACGTCCTGACTTTC. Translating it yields CASSTGTESSGANVLTF.

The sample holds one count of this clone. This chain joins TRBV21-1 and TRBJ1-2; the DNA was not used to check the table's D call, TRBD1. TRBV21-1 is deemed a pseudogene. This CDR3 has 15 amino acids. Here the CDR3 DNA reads TGTGCCAGCAGCAAAGGGACAGTAATGTCCTTTGGCTACACCTTC. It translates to CASSKGTVMSFGYTF.

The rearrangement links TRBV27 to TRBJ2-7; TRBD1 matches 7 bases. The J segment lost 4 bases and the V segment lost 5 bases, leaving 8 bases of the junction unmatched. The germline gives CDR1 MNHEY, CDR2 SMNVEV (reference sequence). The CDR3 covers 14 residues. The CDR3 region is CASSPTGMEYEQYF. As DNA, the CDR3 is TGTGCCAGCAGTCCGACAGGGATGGAGTACGAGCAGTACTTC.

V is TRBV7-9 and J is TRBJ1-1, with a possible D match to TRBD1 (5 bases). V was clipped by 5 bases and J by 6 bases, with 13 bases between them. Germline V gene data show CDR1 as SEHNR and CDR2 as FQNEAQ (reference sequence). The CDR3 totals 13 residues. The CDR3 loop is CASSLREISEAFF. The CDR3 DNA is TGTGCCAGCAGCCTCAGGGAAATCTCTGAAGCTTTCTTT.